This record covers a single T cell receptor beta chain. Germline CDR1 is SGHRS and CDR2 is YFSETQ. The CDR3 totals 13 residues. V lost 6 bases and J lost 5; bases outside the gene matches: 8. This entry belongs to a study of blood T cell repertoires in COVID-19. In the original analysis: Using reference gene primer amplification, nucleated cell counts were estimated. The protocol was immunoSEQ multiplex PCR, while the TCRdb copy is restricted to in-frame clones and leaves out a portion. V and J calls and clone size are given by that table; D and trimming were obtained from the DNA. The sample consists of some 350,000 clones, about 89% of them appearing once. Living in 20 to 30 US areas, the participants were between roughly 18 and 90 years of age.

The genes are TRBV5-1 and TRBJ2-7; 7 bases match TRBD1. Material for sequencing was PBMCs or T cells enriched from blood (not recorded which). The origin of this receptor is a woman under 40 who had recovered from COVID-19. The CDR3 reads CASKSTGQDEQYF. The CDR3 nucleotides are TGCGCCAGCAAATCGACAGGGCAAGACGAGCAGTACTTC.